The 32 T cell receptor beta chains given below trace back to one sample, sequenced in a study of regulatory T cells in long-lasting Graves disease. Through Arm-PCR of CDR3 regions and iRepertoire HTBI primers, TCR beta libraries were built. TCRdb ran MiXCR on the multiplex PCR reads and lists one entry per CDR3 protein. The table includes more than 350,000 distinct CDR3 sequences, around 23% detected once. Time point here: persistent/refractory GD, antithyroid drugs over 5 years with positive TRAb. Extracted PBMC RNA gave rise to the TCR library. The material was peripheral blood mononuclear cells (PBMCs), obtained when the disease was refractory, from a patient treated with antithyroid drugs. The receptors shown here come from a female donor with Graves disease.

This clonotype was seen ten or more times. The CDR3 loop is CASGLLGGSAYEQYF. The CDR3 DNA is TGTGCCAGCGGGCTCCTTGGCGGGAGTGCCTACGAGCAGTACTTC. The chain recombines TRBV28 with TRBJ2-7, with 7 bases that match TRBD2. V shed 8 bases, J shed 2 bases, and the junction held 12 bases outside the gene matches. CDR3 length: 15 residues. The germline CDR1 and CDR2 sequences are MDHEN and SYDVKM. The full variable domain, with the rest looked up from reference TRBV28 and TRBJ2-7, is DVKVTQSSRYLVKRTGEKVFLECVQDMDHENMFWYRQDPGLGLRLIYFSYDVKMKEKGDIPEGYSVSREKKERFSLILESASTNQTSMYLCASGLLGGSAYEQYFGPGTRLTVT.

This clonotype appeared a few times. The chain is built from TRBV20-1 and TRBJ1-1; D is unclear. The ends were cut back, 0 bases at V and 5 bases at J, with 16 bases in the middle. The length of the CDR3 is 15 residues. Germline values: CDR1 DFQATT, CDR2 SNEGSKA (reference sequence). This CDR3 is CSARDVGSGETEAFF. The CDR3 nucleotides are TGCAGTGCTAGAGATGTGGGTTCCGGAGAGACTGAAGCTTTCTTT.

This chain uses TRBV29-1 with TRBJ2-7; 7 positions match TRBD1. CDR1 and CDR2 (germline): SQVTM, ANQGSEA. The CDR3 is 14 residues long. V gave up 1 base and J gave up 2 bases; unmatched junction bases: 5. CDR3 DNA sequence: TGCAGCGTTGAAGGTCAGGGGGTACCCTACGAGCAGTACTTC. This sequence encodes CSVEGQGVPYEQYF.

This clonotype has just a few counts. This chain connects TRBV4-1 to TRBJ2-5; D possibly corresponds to TRBD2 (5 bases). The germline gives CDR1 MGHRA, CDR2 YSYEKL. V was shortened by 4 bases and J by 0 bases, with 9 bases between the two germline ends. This CDR3 has 14 amino acids. The CDR3 loop reads CASSLLSDQETQYF. CDR3 in DNA: TGCGCCAGCAGCCTCCTTAGCGACCAAGAGACCCAGTACTTC.

This clonotype has a handful of counts. CDR3 DNA sequence: TGTGCCACCAGGGAAAGAGACAGAAACATTCAGTACTTC. Translating gives CATRERDRNIQYF. The rearrangement joins TRBV15 to TRBJ2-4, with D possibly matching TRBD1 (5 bases). Germline CDR1 and CDR2: LNHNV and YYDKDF (reference sequence). V lost 6 bases and J 6 bases, leaving 12 bases between the germline ends. CDR3 length: 13 residues.

This chain joins TRBV7-2 and TRBJ1-5; maybe TRBD1 (5 bases). V was pared by 5 bases and J by 7 bases, with 12 bases between. This CDR3 spans 13 amino acids. Per germline, CDR1 SGHTA and CDR2 FQGNSA. CDR3 DNA sequence: TGTGCCAGCAGCCCCCACAGGATCCAGCCCCAGCATTTT. Translated, it gives CASSPHRIQPQHF.

Many counts were recorded for this clonotype. The CDR3 loop reads CASGVALINQPQHF. CDR3 nucleotide sequence: TGTGCCAGCGGGGTTGCTCTTATCAATCAGCCCCAGCATTTT. The chain has TRBV28 and TRBJ1-5, with unresolved D. The CDR3 spans 14 residues. Germline assignment: CDR1 MDHEN and CDR2 SYDVKM. The V end lost 8 bases, the J end lost 3 bases, and 14 bases lay between the germline ends.

This clonotype was detected many times. The chain couples TRBV28 to TRBJ2-5, with 7 bases matching TRBD1. The J segment lost 7 bases and the V segment lost 7 bases, leaving 9 bases of the junction unmatched. From germline, CDR1 is MDHEN and CDR2 SYDVKM. The CDR3 is made up of 13 amino acids. CDR3 sequence (DNA): TGTGCCAGCACCTCGGACAGGTTTGGGACCCAGTACTTC. It codes for CASTSDRFGTQYF.

The rearrangement uses TRBV7-3 and TRBJ2-1; D possibly corresponds to TRBD2 (6 bases). Germline V gene data show CDR1 as SGHTA and CDR2 as FQGTGA. With 4 bases removed from V and 8 bases from J, the gap between germline ends came to 18 bases. The CDR3 is 15 amino acids. This CDR3 reads CASSSPYLGEDEQFF. The CDR3 DNA reads as TGTGCCAGCAGCTCGCCTTATCTAGGGGAGGATGAGCAGTTCTTC.

This clonotype was seen at least ten times. The chain joins TRBV7-9 to TRBJ2-2; the D is unclear. The germline gives CDR1 SEHNR, CDR2 FQNEAQ (reference sequence). This CDR3 region has 16 residues. Trimming removed 2 bases from V and 4 bases from J, with 14 bases in between. The CDR3 DNA reads as TGTGCCAGCAGCTTACCGACCCCCCGCCTCACCGGGGAGCTGTTTTTT. Amino acids: CASSLPTPRLTGELFF.

V gene TRBV3-1 combines with J gene TRBJ2-3, with 7 bases identical to TRBD2. The CDR3 totals 15 residues. From germline, CDR1 is LGHDT and CDR2 YNNKEL (reference sequence). The CDR3 nucleotides are TGTGCAACAGCCGTAGGACTAGTTGCTGCAGATACGCAGTATTTT. This translates into CATAVGLVAADTQYF.

This clonotype was seen repeatedly, ten times or more. The rearrangement joins TRBV20-1 to TRBJ2-7, with TRBD1 matching 7 bases. V trimming: 2 bases; J trimming: 4 bases; junction bases outside the gene matches: 5. The CDR3 has 13 amino acids. Germline CDR1 DFQATT, CDR2 SNEGSKA (reference sequence). CDR3 loop: CSARPGTVYEQYF. The DNA for the CDR3 is TGCAGTGCTAGACCGGGGACAGTTTACGAGCAGTACTTC.

This clonotype was detected many times. The V call is TRBV12-3 or TRBV12-4, the J call TRBJ1-6; 11 bases agree with TRBD1. Trimming removed 6 bases from V and 10 bases from J; junction bases left unmatched: 8. CDR3 length: 15 amino acids. The CDR3 region has the DNA TGTGCCAGCAGAGCCGGGACAGGGGGTAGGTCACCCCTCCACTTT. Protein: CASRAGTGGRSPLHF.

This chain uses TRBV19 with TRBJ2-1; 9 positions agree with TRBD2. Germline V CDR1 and CDR2: LNHDA, SQIVND (reference sequence). V lost 8 bases, J lost 6 bases, and 8 bases stayed unmatched. The CDR3 is 14 residues long. CDR3 DNA sequence: TGTGCCAGTGCTTCGGGACTAGCCCCCAATGAGCAGTTCTTC. Its protein is CASASGLAPNEQFF.

This clonotype was counted between two and nine times. The chain is built from TRBV19 and TRBJ2-7; the D is unclear. Looked up from germline, CDR1 is LNHDA and CDR2 is SQIVND (reference sequence). V was clipped by 6 bases and J by 0 bases, with 15 bases between them. CDR3 length equals 15 residues. The CDR3 bases are TGTGCCAGTAGCCAGCGTTTCTTCGGCTCCTACGAGCAGTACTTC. Residues: CASSQRFFGSYEQYF.

The chain combines TRBV15 with TRBJ1-5; a weak D match, TRBD1 (6 bases). Between the trimmed V and J ends, which lost 0 bases and 7 bases, there was a span of 10 bases. Germline V gives CDR1 LNHNV, CDR2 YYDKDF (reference sequence). The CDR3 sequence is 14 residues long. Here the CDR3 DNA reads TGTGCCACCAGCAGAGATCAGGGGAGGCAGCCCCAGCATTTT. Translated, it gives CATSRDQGRQPQHF.

The chain has TRBV6-2 or TRBV6-3 and TRBJ2-3; D call uncertain. The CDR3 length is 16 residues. V was clipped by 2 bases and J by 1 base, with 13 bases between them. From germline, CDR1 is MNHEY and CDR2 SVGEGT. CDR3 amino acids: CASSYTTPPGTDTQYF. The CDR3 DNA sequence: TGTGCCAGCAGTTACACTACTCCGCCCGGCACAGATACGCAGTATTTT.

V usage is TRBV7-2 and J usage is TRBJ2-5; D uncertain. CDR1 and CDR2 (germline): SGHTA, FQGNSA. Between the trimmed V and J ends, which lost 5 bases and 4 bases, there was a span of 11 bases. This CDR3 spans 13 amino acids. The CDR3 coding sequence is TGTGCCAGCAGCGTCCGGACGGGAGAGACCCAGTACTTC. Residues: CASSVRTGETQYF.

This clonotype was observed at least ten times. The chain carries TRBV3-1 and TRBJ1-2, with a tentative D call TRBD1 (6 bases). Germline CDR1 LGHDT, CDR2 YNNKEL (reference sequence). Between the trimmed V and J ends, which lost 4 bases and 5 bases, there was a span of 17 bases. The CDR3 covers 15 residues. The CDR3 DNA reads as TGTGCCAGCAGCCCCCGGGGGCAGGGCGGATATGGCTACACCTTC. Residues: CASSPRGQGGYGYTF.

There are many counts of this clonotype. The rearrangement uses TRBV28 and TRBJ2-2; D ambiguous. This CDR3 comprises 12 residues. Germline V CDR1 and CDR2: MDHEN, SYDVKM. V was pared by 8 bases and J by 7 bases, with 11 bases between. The CDR3 DNA reads TGTGCCAGCCGGCGAGGTCTCGGGGAGCTGTTTTTT. Its translation is CASRRGLGELFF.

This clonotype was recorded a few times. This sequence joins TRBV29-1 and TRBJ2-7; 11 positions agree with TRBD2. Germline V lookup: CDR1 SQVTM, CDR2 ANQGSEA. V trimming: 4 bases; J trimming: 2 bases; junction bases outside the gene matches: 13. This CDR3 contains 17 residues. CDR3 nucleotides: TGCAGCGTTGGTCCCGGGGCTAGCGGGAGGACCGCCTACGAGCAGTACTTC. As protein: CSVGPGASGRTAYEQYF.

This clonotype came up a few times. The V call is TRBV6-1, the J call TRBJ2-2; D possibly corresponds to TRBD1 (7 bases). Trimming took 6 bases from V and 0 from J, leaving 17 bases between them. CDR1 is MNHNS and CDR2 is SASEGT in the germline V gene. This CDR3 spans 17 amino acids. CDR3 region: CASSRGAGLANTGELFF. The DNA of the CDR3 is TGTGCCAGCAGCAGGGGGGCGGGGCTCGCGAACACCGGGGAGCTGTTTTTT.

This clonotype was detected ten times or more. This chain uses TRBV29-1 with TRBJ2-2, with D hard to call. The CDR3 is 14 amino acids. Germline V lookup: CDR1 SQVTM, CDR2 ANQGSEA. The V and J ends lost 4 bases and 6 bases respectively, with 15 bases between them. The CDR3 coding sequence is TGCAGCGTTGTTCCCGGCTTAGGCGCCGGGGAGCTGTTTTTT. Residues: CSVVPGLGAGELFF.

This clonotype showed up many times. The rearrangement uses TRBV5-1 and TRBJ1-6; TRBD1 aligns across 11 bases. This CDR3 comprises 14 residues. Trimming at V came to 0 bases and at J to 10 bases, leaving 0 bases not matched to a gene. Germline V gene lookup returns CDR1 SGHRS and CDR2 YFSETQ. The CDR3 nucleotides are TGCGCCAGCAGCTTGGGGGACAGGGGGTCACCCCTCCACTTT. Its translation is CASSLGDRGSPLHF.

In its sample, this clonotype was seen a few times. J is TRBJ2-7 and V is TRBV14, with TRBD2 matching 7 bases. The CDR3 runs to 16 residues. CDR1 is SGHDN, CDR2 FVKESK, per germline. J gave up 4 bases and V 1 base, and 10 bases lay outside the gene matches. The CDR3 coding sequence is TGTGCCAGCAGCCAAGTGGGGGGGTGGGAGCGGTACGAGCAGTACTTC. Translated, it gives CASSQVGGWERYEQYF.

This clonotype has at least ten counts. The DNA for the CDR3 is TGTGCCAGCAGCTTCGGGGATGGCCGCGAGCAGTACTTC. It is translated as CASSFGDGREQYF. The chain joins TRBV7-3 to TRBJ2-7; D may be TRBD2 (5 bases). V was clipped by 3 bases and J by 6 bases, with 12 bases between them. The germline V gene encodes CDR1 SGHTA and CDR2 FQGTGA. The length of the CDR3 is 13 residues.

The chain uses TRBV19 and TRBJ1-1; 7 positions match TRBD1. The CDR3 length is 13 residues. The trim removed 8 bases at V and 4 bases at J, leaving 7 bases unmatched. In germline, CDR1 is LNHDA, CDR2 SQIVND (reference sequence). CDR3 protein: CASLNPGGTEAFF. In DNA, the CDR3 is TGTGCCAGTCTTAATCCAGGGGGCACTGAAGCTTTCTTT.

V and J are TRBV7-9 and TRBJ2-7; 14 positions match TRBD2. Germline V gene lookup returns CDR1 SEHNR and CDR2 FQNEAQ (reference sequence). V lost 5 bases and J lost 4; bases outside the gene matches: 7. The CDR3 sequence is 16 residues long. CDR3 nucleotide sequence: TGTGCCAGCAGCCCTGGGACTAGCGGGAGTATTTACGAGCAGTACTTC. It translates to CASSPGTSGSIYEQYF.

This clonotype was seen repeatedly, ten times or more. V usage is TRBV6-1 and J usage is TRBJ2-7; 7 bases line up with TRBD1. J gave up 0 bases and V 7 bases, and 9 bases lay outside the gene matches. The CDR3 runs 15 residues. The germline gives CDR1 MNHNS, CDR2 SASEGT. CDR3 DNA sequence: TGTGCCAGCACCGTACAGGGGTTGAGCTCCTACGAGCAGTACTTC. Translated, it gives CASTVQGLSSYEQYF.

V gene TRBV20-1 combines with J gene TRBJ1-1, with D hard to call. The germline V and J ends were trimmed by 1 base and 1 base, with 10 bases remaining between them. The CDR3 sequence is 14 residues long. CDR1 and CDR2 (germline): DFQATT, SNEGSKA (reference sequence). The CDR3, as DNA: TGCAGTGCTAGAGTTGTCGCTCGGAACACTGAAGCTTTCTTT. As protein: CSARVVARNTEAFF.

This clonotype came up many times. The chain carries TRBV28 and TRBJ1-2; D possibly corresponds to TRBD1 (6 bases). Germline V gene sequence: CDR1 MDHEN, CDR2 SYDVKM. V lost 2 bases, J lost 3 bases, and 19 bases lay in between. This CDR3 spans 17 amino acids. CDR3 in amino acids: CASSLDPHPGADYGYTF. As DNA, the CDR3 is TGTGCCAGCAGTTTAGACCCGCATCCAGGGGCTGACTATGGCTACACCTTC.

The chain combines TRBV3-1 with TRBJ1-3; D is perhaps TRBD1 (5 bases). CDR1 and CDR2 (germline): LGHDT, YNNKEL (reference sequence). With 4 bases removed from V and 0 bases from J, the gap between germline ends came to 10 bases. This CDR3 is built from 15 residues. The CDR3, as DNA: TGTGCCAGCAGCCCCCCGGGACCCTCTGGAAACACCATATATTTT. Protein sequence: CASSPPGPSGNTIYF.